Listed below are T cell receptor beta chains from one sample, sequenced in a study of neurological immune-mediated disorders. A single record per CDR3 protein comes from TCRdb applying MiXCR to the 5' RACE reads. The data hold over 55,000 distinct CDR3 sequences, with approximately 10% observed a single time. Sequencing used PBMCs. The receptors originated from a man aged 25 to 45 in good health. The conserved cysteine and the conserved F or W are not part of the CDR3 here. Fields, in order: J gene, V gene, CDR3 protein.

>TRBJ1-1|TRBV20-1
SASPRLEAF
>TRBJ2-4|TRBV29-1
SVVPGGLAKNIQY
>TRBJ2-7|TRBV5-1
ASSLETGNHYEQY
>TRBJ2-1|TRBV4-1
ASSPDRQSSSYNEQF
>TRBJ1-6|TRBV29-1
SVLPGSRNNSPLH
>TRBJ2-6|TRBV5-1
ASSLGQGASGANVLT
>TRBJ2-6|TRBV11-3
ASSPGLQLGSSGANVLT
>TRBJ2-3|TRBV4-1
ASRKASTDTQY
>TRBJ2-1|TRBV27
ASSGWGRQGYNEQF
>TRBJ1-2|TRBV5-1
ASSLRWTAETGGYT
>TRBJ1-2|TRBV5-1
ASSLGRGQGYT
>TRBJ2-6|TRBV6-1
ASTEWGRAGANVLT
>TRBJ2-5|TRBV7-2
ASSFGSSRKETQY
>TRBJ2-6|TRBV5-1
ASSLTLVSSGANVLT
>TRBJ2-5|TRBV6-5
ASSDSGTGTETQY
>TRBJ1-6|TRBV28
ASSSGTGDNSPLH
>TRBJ2-7|TRBV20-1
SAETGSSSYEQY
>TRBJ2-1|TRBV6-5
ASRGLGDEQF
>TRBJ1-2|TRBV29-1
SVGGPRANYGYT
>TRBJ1-2|TRBV11-2
ASSLKVGYT
>TRBJ2-7|TRBV27
ATYGRGRNSYEQY
>TRBJ2-3|TRBV24-1
ATMGDGPDTQY
>TRBJ2-1|TRBV7-6
ASSLVLGGASGSGEQF
>TRBJ2-1|TRBV25-1
ASSKDSYNEQF
>TRBJ2-5|TRBV20-1
SARPTSGSSSQETQY
>TRBJ2-7|TRBV5-1
ASSLGGVQGARYEQY
>TRBJ2-7|TRBV12-5
ASGLVRPRGFDEQY
>TRBJ2-5|TRBV5-1
ASSSGTGGSQETQY
>TRBJ2-7|TRBV5-1
ASSLGGTSTYEQY
>TRBJ1-1|TRBV29-1
SVDGEEGTEAF
>TRBJ2-1|TRBV20-1
SADPMGGSSYNEQF
>TRBJ2-7|TRBV5-1
ASSLEGGVSSYEQY
>TRBJ2-2|TRBV7-2
ASSPGTNSPASGNTGELF
>TRBJ2-7|TRBV28
ASSSQRSSGPTYGQY
>TRBJ2-1|TRBV27
ASSIAGGLYNEQF
>TRBJ1-5|TRBV24-1
ATSDPDRVGQPQH
>TRBJ2-2|TRBV24-1
ATSERDGELF
>TRBJ2-1|TRBV20-1
SARKTSGSSFGNEQF
>TRBJ2-1|TRBV20-1
SASLAGGPHNEQF
>TRBJ2-7|TRBV5-5
ASSFGRLETGAYEQY
>TRBJ2-7|TRBV10-3
AISEGGSFGYEQY
>TRBJ2-2|TRBV4-1
ASSRGGPITGELF
>TRBJ2-7|TRBV5-5
ASSLDAGPTYEQY
>TRBJ2-6|TRBV5-6
ASSGRTGGSGANVLT
>TRBJ2-2|TRBV5-1
ASSLELNTGELF
>TRBJ2-5|TRBV5-1
ASSPQFGETQY
>TRBJ2-2|TRBV20-1
SARDYGRGGAGGELF
>TRBJ2-7|TRBV5-1
ASSPTLAESYEQY
>TRBJ2-2|TRBV24-1
ATSDLVGANTGELF
>TRBJ2-1|TRBV5-1
ASSRDRIDNEQF
>TRBJ2-7|TRBV3-1
ASSQTGGVYEQY
>TRBJ2-1|TRBV20-1
SARGLERVRVFNEQF
>TRBJ2-1|TRBV6-1
ASRDLTSGRRSYNEQF
>TRBJ1-1|TRBV5-1
ASSPRQGNTEAF
>TRBJ2-6|TRBV20-1
SAREGLAGGSSGANVLT
>TRBJ2-2|TRBV5-1
ASSWDSPFTGELF
>TRBJ2-2|TRBV6-4
ASSDFGTGELF
>TRBJ2-2|TRBV5-2
ASERTETPGELF
>TRBJ2-7|TRBV19
ASGTGEQY
>TRBJ1-2|TRBV27
ASSLIGSNYGYT